The sequence of this T cell receptor (beta chain) was determined in a study of vaccination and CD4 T cells after COVID-19. As to treatment: approximately 10-day PBMC culture with coronavirus spike peptide pools or control peptides (ViraFEST assay). After expanding antigen-specific T cells with peptide pools, ViraFEST sequenced their TCRs. General study results and limits: A nonsignificant median increase from approximately 23 to 38 SARS-CoV-2-reactive clonotypes was observed.

Sequencing of the DNA from cultured CD4+ T cells was carried out with the Oncomine TCR Beta short-read assay. Genomic DNA was drawn out of CD4+ T cells grown in culture. TCRdb called the PCR reads again in MiXCR, with one record for every CDR3 protein. Of some 13,000 distinct CDR3 sequences listed, under 45% are singletons. This clonotype has more than one count but fewer than ten. Its antigen remains unknown. After removal of 8 bases from V and 4 bases from J, the junction contained 1 base not matched to a gene. Germline V gives CDR1 LNHNV, CDR2 YYDKDF (reference sequence). CDR3 length equals 13 residues.

This clonotype originated in a human donor who had recovered from COVID-19. The sequenced material came from CD4+ T cells from blood, cultured in vitro. The V and J genes are TRBV15 and TRBJ2-1; the match to TRBD2 covers 11 bases. The CDR3 loop is CATGTSGYNEQFF. The CDR3 DNA reads TGTGCCACCGGGACTAGCGGTTACAATGAGCAGTTCTTC.